Below are 30 T cell receptor beta chains sequenced from a single sample in a study of cytomegalovirus exposure and HLA in healthy donors. Primers for the PCR totalled 60 Vbeta and 13 Jbeta. Sequencing used immunoSEQ multiplex PCR; TCRdb keeps in-frame clones, though not all of them. The sample yields approximately 120,000 clones, about four fifths seen once. Sequencing was carried out using PBMCs. These receptors all stem from a woman aged 60 to 75 in good health and CMV-seropositive.

The chain recombines TRBV15 with TRBJ2-1; TRBD2 agrees at 7 bases. The V gene end was trimmed by 6 bases and the J gene end by 4 bases; junction bases not matched to a gene: 9. Per germline, CDR1 LNHNV and CDR2 YYDKDF (reference sequence). The CDR3 is made up of 15 amino acids. In DNA form, the CDR3 reads TGTGCCACCAGGACTACAGCGGGAATATACAATGAGCAGTTCTTC. Its protein is CATRTTAGIYNEQFF.

The chain is built from TRBV15 and TRBJ1-5, with 8 nucleotides matching TRBD1. V was pared by 0 bases and J by 8 bases, with 6 bases of the junction left unmatched. Germline CDR1 reads LNHNV; CDR2 reads YYDKDF (reference sequence). The CDR3 runs to 15 residues. CDR3 residues: CATSREGAGGKPQHF. CDR3 nucleotides: TGTGCCACCAGCAGAGAAGGGGCAGGGGGCAAGCCCCAGCATTTT.

This chain uses TRBV13 with TRBJ2-5; D remains unclear. With 0 bases removed from V and 4 bases from J, the gap between germline ends came to 12 bases. The CDR3 loop spans 15 amino acids. Germline V gives CDR1 PRHDT, CDR2 FYEKMQ (reference sequence). The CDR3 here is CASSLGLNPGETQYF. The CDR3 region has the DNA TGTGCCAGCAGCTTAGGCCTAAATCCGGGAGAGACCCAGTACTTC. Full variable domain (missing parts from reference TRBV13 and TRBJ2-5): AAGVIQSPRHLIKEKRETATLKCYPIPRHDTVYWYQQGPGQDPQFLISFYEKMQSDKGSIPDRFSAQQFSDYHSELNMSSLELGDSALYFCASSLGLNPGETQYFGPGTRLLVL.

This chain uses TRBV11-2 with TRBJ2-1; TRBD1 might be the D (5 bases). Trimming left V 1 base short and J 6 bases short, with 10 bases between. Germline V gene data show CDR1 as SGHAT and CDR2 as FQNNGV. This CDR3 contains 14 residues. CDR3 in amino acids: CASSLVQGSNEQFF. DNA for the CDR3: TGTGCCAGCAGCTTAGTGCAGGGAAGCAATGAGCAGTTCTTC.

V gene TRBV5-1 combines with J gene TRBJ2-5; TRBD2 might be the D (6 bases). Near its end, the DNA agrees better with TRBJ2-7, so the J call may be wrong. In germline, CDR1 is SGHRS, CDR2 YFSETQ. The CDR3 sequence is 13 residues long. The CDR3 sequence: CASHEEGWDEQYF. In nucleotides, the CDR3 is TGCGCCAGTCACGAGGAGGGGTGGGACGAGCAGTACTTC.

The V gene is TRBV5-4, the J gene TRBJ1-5, with 8 bases lining up with TRBD1. V was pared by 0 bases and J by 7 bases, with 6 bases of the junction left unmatched. Germline-derived CDR1 and CDR2 are SGHNT and YYREEE (reference sequence). The CDR3 extends over 15 amino acids. Here the CDR3 DNA reads TGTGCCAGCAGCTTGGGGACAGGGCAAGGGCAGCCCCAGCATTTT. This translates into CASSLGTGQGQPQHF.

The chain combines TRBV18 with TRBJ2-5, with D possibly matching TRBD2 (6 bases). Germline assignment: CDR1 KGHSH and CDR2 LQKENI. V shed 0 bases and J shed 5 bases, with 13 bases lying between them. The CDR3 has 15 residues. This CDR3 reads CASSPPVAEGETQYF. In nucleotides, the CDR3 is TGTGCCAGCTCACCACCTGTAGCGGAAGGGGAGACCCAGTACTTC.

The J gene is TRBJ2-2, the V gene TRBV27; D is ambiguous. V was pared by 6 bases and J by 6 bases, with 8 bases between. The germline gives CDR1 MNHEY, CDR2 SMNVEV (reference sequence). The length of the CDR3 is 12 residues. CDR3 region: CASRVGSGELFF. CDR3 in DNA: TGTGCCAGCAGAGTCGGGTCCGGGGAGCTGTTTTTT.

Only a few counts were recorded for this clone. The sample has other DNA sequences that encode this CDR3 too. This chain uses TRBV5-4 with TRBJ1-4, with 8 bases identical to TRBD1. The junction had 5 bases not matched to a gene; V was cut back by 2 bases and J by 8 bases. In germline, CDR1 is SGHNT, CDR2 YYREEE (reference sequence). This CDR3 is 14 amino acids long. CDR3 in DNA: TGTGCCAGCAGCTTAGGGACAGGTCGCGAAAAACTGTTTTTT. Translated: CASSLGTGREKLFF.

V and J are TRBV5-1 and TRBJ1-1; 8 bases line up with TRBD1. The CDR3 is made up of 15 amino acids. J lost 6 bases, V lost 4 bases, and 11 bases had no gene match. Germline CDR1 SGHRS, CDR2 YFSETQ. The DNA of the CDR3 is TGCGCCAGCAGCCCGGGACAGGTGGACATATCTGAAGCTTTCTTT. It codes for CASSPGQVDISEAFF.

V usage is TRBV29-1 and J usage is TRBJ1-6, with 9 bases lining up with TRBD1. Germline V lookup: CDR1 SQVTM, CDR2 ANQGSEA. The V gene end was trimmed by 6 bases and the J gene end by 8 bases; junction bases not matched to a gene: 8. The CDR3 spans 14 residues. CDR3 sequence: CSVDCRDRDSPLHF. The CDR3, as DNA: TGCAGCGTCGATTGCCGGGACAGGGATTCACCCCTCCACTTT.

The chain couples TRBV4-1 to TRBJ2-7, with TRBD2 matching over 7 bases. The V segment lost 4 bases and the J segment 1 base; nucleotides outside the gene matches: 13. Germline-derived CDR1 and CDR2 are MGHRA and YSYEKL. The length of the CDR3 is 17 residues. As DNA, the CDR3 is TGCGCCAGCAGCCTACAGCTCATGGCAGCGGGGTCCTACGAGCAGTACTTC. As protein: CASSLQLMAAGSYEQYF.

This chain joins TRBV7-2 and TRBJ2-1; 12 nucleotides align to TRBD2. After removal of 5 bases from V and 4 bases from J, the junction contained 6 bases not matched to a gene. Germline V CDR1 and CDR2: SGHTA, FQGNSA. The CDR3 has 16 amino acids. The CDR3 protein is CASSTRTSGVYNEQFF. Written as DNA, the CDR3 is TGTGCCAGCAGCACACGGACTAGCGGGGTATACAATGAGCAGTTCTTC.

The chain links TRBV5-6 to TRBJ2-7, with 9 bases that match TRBD1. This CDR3 comprises 16 residues. V was clipped by 1 base and J by 2 bases; unmatched bases: 7. Germline V gene sequence: CDR1 SGHDT, CDR2 YYEEEE. CDR3 residues: CASSLYFGDRAYEQYF. The CDR3 region has the DNA TGTGCCAGCAGCTTGTATTTTGGGGACAGGGCCTACGAGCAGTACTTC.

V and J are TRBV4-1 and TRBJ1-1, with no clear D. Trimming took 1 base from V and 4 from J, leaving 16 bases between them. Germline CDR1 is MGHRA and CDR2 is YSYEKL. The CDR3 is 16 amino acids. DNA of the CDR3: TGCGCCAGCAGCCAAGTAGAGCTTGGAGGCGGCACTGAAGCTTTCTTT. The encoded protein is CASSQVELGGGTEAFF.

This sequence joins TRBV28 and TRBJ2-1; TRBD1 agrees at 8 bases. This CDR3 has 14 residues. The germline V gene encodes CDR1 MDHEN and CDR2 SYDVKM. The ends lost 2 bases at V and 4 bases at J; junction bases unmatched: 1. CDR3 loop: CASSLGDRYNEQFF. CDR3 nucleotides: TGTGCCAGCAGTTTAGGGGACAGGTACAATGAGCAGTTCTTC.

This clone was detected only a few times. This chain uses TRBV18 with TRBJ2-7; D unresolved. Germline V CDR1 and CDR2: KGHSH, LQKENI. The V end was cut by 0 bases, the J end by 9 bases, with 18 bases between. The CDR3 loop spans 15 amino acids. The CDR3 DNA is TGTGCCAGCTCACCACCGTCGGGTGCAGAGTTTGGGCAGTACTTC. Its protein is CASSPPSGAEFGQYF. The whole variable domain, filled in from reference TRBV18 and TRBJ2-7, reads NAGVMQNPRHLVRRRGQEARLRCSPMKGHSHVYWYRQLPEEGLKFMVYLQKENIIDESGMPKERFSAEFPKEGPSILRIQQVVRGDSAAYFCASSPPSGAEFGQYFGPGTRLTVT.

V gene TRBV15 combines with J gene TRBJ2-1; no firm D call. The CDR3 is made up of 12 amino acids. V was pared by 1 base and J by 10 bases, with 8 bases between. The germline CDR1 and CDR2 sequences are LNHNV and YYDKDF (reference sequence). CDR3 region: CATSRGIYEQFF. The CDR3, as DNA: TGTGCCACCAGCAGAGGTATCTACGAGCAGTTCTTC.

The chain couples TRBV9 to TRBJ2-7; 10 bases match TRBD2. Per germline, CDR1 SGDLS and CDR2 YYNGEE. The CDR3 is 15 amino acids. Trimming at V came to 3 bases and at J to 3 bases, leaving 6 bases not matched to a gene. In DNA, the CDR3 is TGTGCCAGCAGCGAAGGGACTAGCGAGCTCTACGAGCAGTACTTC. Protein: CASSEGTSELYEQYF.

A note on this clone: Other DNA sequences from this sample encode an identical CDR3 as well. The chain carries TRBV19 and TRBJ2-7; 7 bases line up with TRBD1. Germline V gives CDR1 LNHDA, CDR2 SQIVND (reference sequence). This CDR3 has 13 amino acids. Losses at the gene ends were 4 bases for V and 1 base for J; bases not matched to a gene: 1. The CDR3 reads CASSRDSSYEQYF. The CDR3 nucleotides are TGTGCCAGTAGTAGGGACAGTTCCTACGAGCAGTACTTC.

The chain is built from TRBV30 and TRBJ2-7; 7 bases fit TRBD1. With V trimmed by 1 base and J by 5 bases, 5 bases remained unmatched. CDR3 size: 13 residues. CDR1 is GTSNPN, CDR2 SVGIG, per germline (reference sequence). In nucleotides, the CDR3 is TGTGCCTGGAGTGCCGACAGGGTCAACGAGCAGTACTTC. As protein: CAWSADRVNEQYF. The complete variable domain, with remaining parts taken from reference TRBV30 and TRBJ2-7, reads SQTIHQWPATLVQPVGSPLSLECTVEGTSNPNLYWYRQAAGRGLQLLFYSVGIGQISSEVPQNLSASRPQDRQFILSSKKLLLSDSGFYLCAWSADRVNEQYFGPGTRLTVT.

The rearrangement uses TRBV5-4 and TRBJ1-3; possible D gene TRBD1, 5 bases. With 0 bases removed from V and 4 bases from J, the gap between germline ends came to 5 bases. Germline-derived CDR1 and CDR2 are SGHNT and YYREEE (reference sequence). This CDR3 spans 13 amino acids. CDR3 in DNA: TGTGCCAGCAGCTTGGGGGGCGGAAACACCATATATTTT. Protein: CASSLGGGNTIYF. Together with reference TRBV5-4 and TRBJ1-3, the CDR3 gives the full variable domain: ETGVTQSPTHLIKTRGQQVTLRCSSQSGHNTVSWYQQALGQGPQFIFQYYREEENGRGNFPPRFSGLQFPNYSSELNVNALELDDSALYLCASSLGGGNTIYFGEGSWLTVV.

The rearrangement uses TRBV16 and TRBJ1-1; possible D gene TRBD1, 5 bases. Germline assignment: CDR1 KGHSY and CDR2 FQNENV. CDR3 length equals 15 residues. Trimming took 1 base from V and 1 from J, leaving 10 bases between them. CDR3 region: CASSQWQGGNTEAFF. CDR3 bases: TGTGCCAGCAGCCAATGGCAGGGAGGGAACACTGAAGCTTTCTTT.

The chain recombines TRBV5-8 with TRBJ2-3; D is unresolved. The V gene's germline CDR1 is SGHTS and CDR2 YDEGEE. This CDR3 is built from 15 residues. The V end lost 0 bases, the J end lost 4 bases, and 12 bases lay between the germline ends. DNA of the CDR3: TGTGCCAGCAGCTTGGCCGGGTCTGGAGCAGATACGCAGTATTTT. It is translated as CASSLAGSGADTQYF.

The V gene is TRBV25-1, the J gene TRBJ2-7; TRBD2 is a possible D gene (7 bases). Germline CDR1 reads MGHDK; CDR2 reads SYGVNS. Trimming removed 3 bases from V and 5 bases from J, with 17 bases in between. This CDR3 has 15 amino acids. CDR3 nucleotide sequence: TGTGCCAGCAGTGACAACGGGGGGCGATTGCACGAGCAGTACTTC. Its translation: CASSDNGGRLHEQYF.

The chain couples TRBV11-2 to TRBJ2-1; D is ambiguous. The CDR3 extends over 16 amino acids. Trimming cost V 2 bases and J 4 bases, with 15 bases left between them. Germline values: CDR1 SGHAT, CDR2 FQNNGV. CDR3 DNA: TGTGCCAGCAGCTTAACCAGGTGGCCCTCATACAATGAGCAGTTCTTC. It specifies CASSLTRWPSYNEQFF.

There are a few counts of this clone. The chain uses TRBV27 and TRBJ1-2; D possibly corresponds to TRBD1 (6 bases). The CDR3 runs 16 residues. The germline V gene encodes CDR1 MNHEY and CDR2 SMNVEV (reference sequence). V lost 0 bases, J lost 7 bases, and 18 bases lay in between. CDR3 in amino acids: CASSLSGGTSLGGYTF. In DNA form, the CDR3 reads TGTGCCAGCAGTTTATCCGGGGGGACAAGCCTTGGTGGCTACACCTTC.

This clone has a handful of counts. This chain links TRBV7-3 with TRBJ1-1, with 7 bases fitting TRBD1. CDR1 and CDR2 from the germline V gene are SGHTA and FQGTGA. Losses at the gene ends were 5 bases for V and 2 bases for J; bases not matched to a gene: 5. This CDR3 comprises 14 residues. CDR3 in amino acids: CASSAGQDNTEAFF. CDR3 nucleotides: TGTGCCAGCAGCGCAGGACAGGATAACACTGAAGCTTTCTTT.

This clone has just one count. The chain employs TRBV14 and TRBJ1-4; 7 nucleotides align to TRBD1. Looked up from germline, CDR1 is SGHDN and CDR2 is FVKESK. The V and J ends lost 1 base and 10 bases, in that order; junction bases with no gene match: 9. The CDR3 length is 15 residues. CDR3 residues: CASSQAVVGGGKLFF. CDR3 in DNA: TGTGCCAGCAGCCAAGCCGTTGTAGGGGGCGGAAAACTGTTTTTT.

The chain employs TRBV12-5 and TRBJ2-3; TRBD1 aligns across 9 bases. The CDR3 contains 16 residues. The ends lost 2 bases at V and 4 bases at J; junction bases unmatched: 7. Per germline, CDR1 LGHNT and CDR2 FRNRAP. This CDR3 is CASGLSGTGYADTQYF. CDR3 nucleotide sequence: TGTGCTAGTGGTTTGTCGGGGACAGGGTACGCAGATACGCAGTATTTT.